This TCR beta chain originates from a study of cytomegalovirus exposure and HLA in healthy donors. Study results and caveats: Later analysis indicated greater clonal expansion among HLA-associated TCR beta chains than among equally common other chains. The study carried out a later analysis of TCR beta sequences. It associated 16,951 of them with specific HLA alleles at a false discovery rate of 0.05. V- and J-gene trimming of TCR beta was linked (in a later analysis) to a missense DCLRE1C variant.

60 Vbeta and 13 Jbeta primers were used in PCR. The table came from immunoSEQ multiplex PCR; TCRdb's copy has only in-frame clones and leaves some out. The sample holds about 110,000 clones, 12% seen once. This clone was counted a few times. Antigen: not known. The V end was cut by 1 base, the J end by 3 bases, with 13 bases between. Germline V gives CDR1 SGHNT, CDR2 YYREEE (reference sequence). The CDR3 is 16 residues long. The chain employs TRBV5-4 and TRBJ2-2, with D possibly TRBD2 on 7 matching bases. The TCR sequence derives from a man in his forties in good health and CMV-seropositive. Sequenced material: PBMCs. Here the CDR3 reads CASSLSRGGDTGELFF. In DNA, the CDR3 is TGTGCCAGCAGCTTGAGTCGAGGGGGGGACACCGGGGAGCTGTTTTTT.